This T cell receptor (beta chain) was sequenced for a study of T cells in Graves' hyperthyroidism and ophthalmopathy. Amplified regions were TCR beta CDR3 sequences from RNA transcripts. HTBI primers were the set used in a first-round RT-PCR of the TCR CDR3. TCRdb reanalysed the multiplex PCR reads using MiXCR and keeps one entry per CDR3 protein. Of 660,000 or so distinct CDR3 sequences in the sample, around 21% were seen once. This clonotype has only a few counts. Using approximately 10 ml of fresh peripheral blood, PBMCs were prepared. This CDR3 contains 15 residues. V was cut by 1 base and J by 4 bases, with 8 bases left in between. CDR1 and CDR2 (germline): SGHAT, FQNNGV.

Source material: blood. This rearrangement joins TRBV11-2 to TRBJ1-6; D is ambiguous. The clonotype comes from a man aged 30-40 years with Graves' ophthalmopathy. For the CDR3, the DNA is TGTGCCAGCAGCTTAGTTGCTGCTTATAATTCACCCCTCCACTTT. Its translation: CASSLVAAYNSPLHF.